This entry lists 29 T cell receptor beta chains sequenced from one sample in a study of T cell responses to AZD1222 COVID-19 vaccine. Only in-frame clones appear in the TCRdb table, and some are missing; sequencing was by immunoSEQ multiplex PCR. This sample yields more than 70,000 clones, of which approximately 90% are seen a single time; 3% to 3.5% belongs to the top ten. Material: peripheral blood, obtained 28 days after the second AZD1222 dose. The receptors derive from an adult who received the AZD1222 COVID-19 vaccine.

The rearrangement joins TRBV5-1 to TRBJ1-5, with D perhaps matching TRBD1 (5 bases). The germline CDR1 and CDR2 sequences are SGHRS and YFSETQ. Trimming removed 1 base from V and 1 base from J, with 9 bases in between. The CDR3 contains 15 residues. CDR3 amino acids: CASSLTPGSNQPQHF. In nucleotides, the CDR3 is TGCGCCAGCAGCTTGACACCAGGGAGCAATCAGCCCCAGCATTTT.

The V gene is TRBV15, the J gene TRBJ1-5; TRBD1 matches at 10 bases. This CDR3 has 16 residues. The V and J ends lost 0 bases and 7 bases, in that order; junction bases with no gene match: 6. Germline CDR1 LNHNV, CDR2 YYDKDF (reference sequence). DNA for the CDR3: TGTGCCACCAGCAGAGAGGGGACAGGGGATCGGCAGCCCCAGCATTTT. Its translation is CATSREGTGDRQPQHF.

The gene calls are TRBV5-1 and TRBJ2-3, with unresolved D. The CDR3 totals 14 residues. Trimming removed 0 bases from V and 4 bases from J, with 9 bases in between. Germline V gene sequence: CDR1 SGHRS, CDR2 YFSETQ. CDR3 sequence (DNA): TGCGCCAGCAGCTTGGAGGGTCCCCCAGATACGCAGTATTTT. Translating it yields CASSLEGPPDTQYF.

This rearrangement joins TRBV3-1 (or the pseudogene TRBV3-2) to TRBJ1-5, with D tentatively TRBD1 (6 bases). V was clipped by 0 bases and J by 10 bases, with 13 bases between them. The CDR3 contains 14 residues. Germline V lookup: CDR1 LGHDT, CDR2 YNNKEL (reference sequence). As DNA, the CDR3 is TGTGCCAGCAGCCAAGACCTCACAGGGTCACCCCAGCATTTT. This gives the protein CASSQDLTGSPQHF.

The chain joins TRBV9 to TRBJ2-7; no definite D call. Trimming cost V 0 bases and J 7 bases, with 14 bases left between them. Germline V lookup: CDR1 SGDLS, CDR2 YYNGEE. The CDR3 covers 14 residues. The CDR3 DNA reads as TGTGCCAGCAGCGTAGACCCTGCCGGTACGGAGCAGTACTTC. Amino acids: CASSVDPAGTEQYF.

The chain employs TRBV5-4 and TRBJ2-7; D is undetermined. Per the germline V gene, CDR1 is SGHNT and CDR2 is YYREEE (reference sequence). This CDR3 has 14 residues. The V and J ends lost 1 base and 0 bases respectively, with 8 bases between them. The CDR3 loop is CASSLYLSSYEQYF. The CDR3 DNA sequence: TGTGCCAGCAGCTTGTACCTGAGCTCCTACGAGCAGTACTTC.

Details on this clone: Germline is not matched at one junction end, which may reflect a read error. This chain links TRBV2 with TRBJ1-6; D remains ambiguous. CDR3 length: 16 amino acids. The germline gives CDR1 SNHLY, CDR2 FYNNEI. For the CDR3, the DNA is TGTGCCAGCAGCGAACAGAATTGGGCAGATAAATCACCCCTCCACTTT. Residues: CASSEQNWADKSPLHF.

The chain carries TRBV3-1 (or the pseudogene TRBV3-2) and TRBJ1-2; 7 bases agree with TRBD1. V shed 0 bases, J shed 5 bases, and the junction held 3 bases outside the gene matches. Germline CDR1 and CDR2: LGHDT and YNNKEL (reference sequence). This CDR3 region has 14 residues. The CDR3 DNA sequence: TGTGCCAGCAGCCAAGACAGGGGGTTATATGGCTACACCTTC. Amino acid sequence: CASSQDRGLYGYTF.

The CDR3 DNA follows: TGCGCCAGCAGCTTGGACAGAGGAAACACCATATATTTT. Encoded protein: CASSLDRGNTIYF. The genes are TRBV5-1 and TRBJ1-3; no firm D call. Germline CDR1 and CDR2: SGHRS and YFSETQ. This CDR3 contains 13 residues. With 0 bases removed from V and 4 bases from J, the gap between germline ends came to 5 bases.

This chain joins TRBV10-3 and TRBJ2-7, with D perhaps TRBD2 (7 bases). Germline CDR1 is ENHRY and CDR2 is SYGVKD. Trimming pared 7 bases from V and 2 bases from J, leaving 21 bases between. The CDR3 totals 16 residues. CDR3 sequence (DNA): TGTGCCATCACGGGGGGCGTTTCGGGACAAACCTACGAGCAGTACTTC. It is translated as CAITGGVSGQTYEQYF.

The J gene is TRBJ1-6, the V gene TRBV7-2; 8 bases are a match to TRBD1. Looked up from germline, CDR1 is SGHTA and CDR2 is FQGNSA. The CDR3 runs 15 residues. Trimming at V came to 5 bases and at J to 7 bases, leaving 7 bases not matched to a gene. The CDR3 DNA follows: TGTGCCAGCAGCATAGACAGGGGCGTCAATTCACCCCTCCACTTT. This gives the protein CASSIDRGVNSPLHF.

The chain couples TRBV30 to TRBJ1-4, with no clear D. The CDR3 is 12 residues long. Trimming cost V 1 base and J 8 bases, with 8 bases left between them. Germline assignment: CDR1 GTSNPN and CDR2 SVGIG (reference sequence). The DNA for the CDR3 is TGTGCCTGGAGTGAGGCAGGAGAAAAACTGTTTTTT. Encoded protein: CAWSEAGEKLFF. The full variable domain, in which reference TRBV30 and TRBJ1-4 provide the parts outside the CDR3, is SQTIHQWPATLVQPVGSPLSLECTVEGTSNPNLYWYRQAAGRGLQLLFYSVGIGQISSEVPQNLSASRPQDRQFILSSKKLLLSDSGFYLCAWSEAGEKLFFGSGTQLSVL.

Only a few counts were recorded for this clone. The genes are TRBV25-1 and TRBJ1-2; D remains unclear. Germline CDR1 MGHDK, CDR2 SYGVNS. CDR3 length: 14 amino acids. Trimming stripped 1 base from V and 8 bases from J, with 14 bases between. This CDR3 is CASSEFSSGEGYTF. In DNA form, the CDR3 reads TGTGCCAGCAGTGAATTTAGCAGCGGGGAAGGCTACACCTTC.

This chain links TRBV6-6 with TRBJ1-2, with D maybe TRBD1 (5 bases). The CDR3 has 15 residues. Trimming stripped 0 bases from V and 7 bases from J, with 15 bases between. Germline V gene data show CDR1 as MNHNY and CDR2 as SVGAGI (reference sequence). The CDR3 coding sequence is TGTGCCAGCAGTTACTCGACTCGGTCAGGGAGTGGCTACACCTTC. Its protein is CASSYSTRSGSGYTF.

The rearrangement links TRBV12-3 or TRBV12-4 to TRBJ1-5, with D unresolved. V dropped 0 bases and J dropped 4 bases, with 4 bases sitting between them. The CDR3 loop spans 13 amino acids. DNA of the CDR3: TGTGCCAGCAGTTTAGCAGGAAATCAGCCCCAGCATTTT. It is translated as CASSLAGNQPQHF.

The chain uses TRBV3-1 (or the pseudogene TRBV3-2) and TRBJ1-2, with D unresolved. The V gene lost 0 bases and the J gene lost 8 bases, with 13 bases spanning the gap. Germline-derived CDR1 and CDR2 are LGHDT and YNNKEL (reference sequence). This CDR3 is built from 14 residues. CDR3 in DNA: TGTGCCAGCAGCCAAGAAGGAGGGTCGGGCGGCTACACCTTC. It encodes CASSQEGGSGGYTF.

The genes are TRBV5-1 and TRBJ1-5; 7 nucleotides match TRBD1. The CDR3 covers 14 residues. The V gene's germline CDR1 is SGHRS and CDR2 YFSETQ. The V segment lost 2 bases and the J segment 3 bases; nucleotides outside the gene matches: 2. The CDR3 bases are TGCGCCAGCAGCTTAACAGGGGTCAATCAGCCCCAGCATTTT. Amino acid sequence: CASSLTGVNQPQHF.

The chain carries TRBV6-1 and TRBJ2-3; no definite D call. This CDR3 is built from 15 residues. Trimming stripped 2 bases from V and 2 bases from J, with 11 bases between. Germline V CDR1 and CDR2: MNHNS, SASEGT. CDR3: CASSEQGIPTDTQYF. The CDR3 DNA reads TGTGCCAGCAGTGAACAAGGGATTCCCACAGATACGCAGTATTTT.

V is TRBV19 and J is TRBJ1-3, with 11 positions matching TRBD1. Unmatched junction bases numbered 7, after V lost 5 bases and J lost 4 bases. The CDR3 extends over 16 amino acids. Germline CDR1 is LNHDA and CDR2 is SQIVND (reference sequence). The CDR3 reads CASSLRTGGVGNTIYF. The CDR3 nucleotides are TGTGCCAGTAGTCTAAGGACAGGGGGCGTCGGAAACACCATATATTTT.

This clone has a single count. V gene TRBV3-1 (or the pseudogene TRBV3-2) combines with J gene TRBJ2-1, with 7 bases aligning to TRBD2. The V gene end was trimmed by 4 bases and the J gene end by 7 bases; junction bases not matched to a gene: 13. CDR1 LGHDT and CDR2 YNNKEL come from the germline V gene (reference sequence). This CDR3 has 16 amino acids. Here the CDR3 reads CASSPTTSGVWNEQFF. The CDR3 DNA reads as TGTGCCAGCAGCCCCACCACCAGCGGGGTATGGAATGAGCAGTTCTTC.

The chain is built from TRBV29-1 and TRBJ2-6, with D hard to call. Germline lookup yields CDR1 SQVTM and CDR2 ANQGSEA. CDR3 length: 14 residues. Trimming cost V 4 bases and J 4 bases, with 11 bases left between them. The CDR3 DNA follows: TGCAGCGTTGTAGTCGAGGCGGGGGCCAACGTCCTGACTTTC. Translated: CSVVVEAGANVLTF.

This chain uses TRBV11-3 with TRBJ1-4, with 7 nucleotides matching TRBD1. CDR3 length equals 16 residues. Germline-derived CDR1 and CDR2 are SGHNT and YENEEA. Trimming at V came to 6 bases and at J to 4 bases, leaving 11 bases not matched to a gene. The CDR3 DNA reads TGTGCCAGCAGTTATTCCGCTACAGGGGTTAATGAAAAACTGTTTTTT. As protein: CASSYSATGVNEKLFF.

The chain has TRBV3-1 (or the pseudogene TRBV3-2) and TRBJ1-1, with 7 bases aligning to TRBD1. CDR1 is LGHDT, CDR2 YNNKEL, per germline (reference sequence). With 11 bases clipped from V and 2 bases from J, the junction kept 5 bases outside the gene matches. This CDR3 has 12 amino acids. CDR3 region: CASGQINTEAFF. CDR3 DNA sequence: TGTGCCTCGGGACAGATAAACACTGAAGCTTTCTTT.

The chain is built from TRBV7-8 and TRBJ1-4; D possibly corresponds to TRBD1 (6 bases). CDR1 and CDR2 (germline): SGHVS, FQNEAQ. V lost 2 bases and J lost 11, with 21 bases in between. The CDR3 length is 16 residues. The CDR3 DNA reads TGTGCCAGCAGCTTAAGTGTTGCAGGCATAGGGGGTAAACTGTTTTTT. The encoded protein is CASSLSVAGIGGKLFF.

The chain couples TRBV6-5 to TRBJ1-6; 9 nucleotides line up with TRBD1. After removal of 6 bases from V and 10 bases from J, the junction contained 10 bases not matched to a gene. CDR1 is MNHEY, CDR2 SVGAGI, per germline. This CDR3 contains 15 residues. CDR3 loop: CASRLGTGRQSPLHF. DNA for the CDR3: TGTGCCAGCAGACTCGGGACAGGGAGGCAATCACCCCTCCACTTT.

This clone was seen just once. The CDR3 sequence is CASSRDRDGQPQHF. The CDR3 DNA reads TGTGCCAGTAGTAGAGACAGGGACGGGCAGCCCCAGCATTTT. The chain combines TRBV19 with TRBJ1-5; 7 bases align to TRBD1. Losses at the gene ends were 4 bases for V and 7 bases for J; bases not matched to a gene: 7. Per germline, CDR1 LNHDA and CDR2 SQIVND (reference sequence). This CDR3 contains 14 residues.

The chain recombines TRBV10-3 with TRBJ1-2, with D possibly TRBD1 on 6 matching bases. CDR3 length equals 13 residues. V dropped 11 bases and J dropped 2 bases, with 15 bases sitting between them. CDR1 and CDR2 (germline): ENHRY, SYGVKD. In nucleotides, the CDR3 is TGTGCCTCTAGTTCCGGACAGAACTATGGCTACACCTTC. Its translation: CASSSGQNYGYTF.

This chain connects TRBV11-3 to TRBJ2-3; 8 bases fit TRBD2. This CDR3 has 15 residues. CDR1 and CDR2 from the germline V gene are SGHNT and YENEEA. V lost 1 base and J lost 4; bases outside the gene matches: 4. The CDR3 region is CASSLAAGEADTQYF. CDR3 nucleotides: TGTGCCAGCAGCTTAGCAGCGGGAGAGGCAGATACGCAGTATTTT.

This chain uses TRBV30 with TRBJ1-5; D is ambiguous. Trimming cost V 3 bases and J 3 bases, with 12 bases left between them. CDR1 is GTSNPN and CDR2 is SVGIG in the germline V gene (reference sequence). This CDR3 region has 14 residues. The CDR3 here is CAWSAPGNNQPQHF. Written as DNA, the CDR3 is TGTGCCTGGAGCGCCCCGGGGAACAATCAGCCCCAGCATTTT.